This T cell receptor beta chain was found in a study of identical twins. TCRdb reprocessed the 5' RACE reads via MiXCR and lists one record per CDR3 protein. The table lists fewer than 500,000 distinct CDR3 sequences, around 15% of them singletons, with 0.95% to 1% in the top ten. The germline gives CDR1 SGDLS, CDR2 YYNGEE. This CDR3 comprises 16 residues. V lost 0 bases and J lost 0, with 9 bases in between. These same records also appear under a second study, on yellow fever vaccine responses in identical twins.

The sequenced sample consisted of CD4+ T cells sorted from blood. The clonotype was recovered from a woman aged 18-35 years in good health. The rearrangement links TRBV9 to TRBJ2-2; D possibly corresponds to TRBD2 (5 bases). The CDR3 reads CASSVGVSANTGELFF. In nucleotides, the CDR3 is TGTGCCAGCAGCGTAGGGGTTAGCGCGAACACCGGGGAGCTGTTTTTT.